Shown below are 14 T cell receptor beta chains from a single sample sequenced in a study of PD-L1 blockade in urothelial cancer. Sequencing was performed with immunoSEQ multiplex PCR; in TCRdb, only in-frame clones are kept and a portion is missing. The sample has about 56,000 clones, more than 70% seen once. This sample comprised PBMCs, obtained around atezolizumab (anti-PD-L1) treatment. The origin of the receptors is a man aged 50 to 60 with urothelial cancer.

CDR3: CASRRSGGANNEQFF. The CDR3 DNA is TGTGCCAGCAGGCGATCCGGGGGGGCAAACAATGAGCAGTTCTTC. This sequence joins TRBV27 and TRBJ2-1, with TRBD2 matching over 8 bases. This CDR3 region has 15 residues. Germline V lookup: CDR1 MNHEY, CDR2 SMNVEV (reference sequence). The junction had 9 bases not matched to a gene; V was cut back by 6 bases and J by 5 bases.

The rearrangement joins TRBV25-1 to TRBJ2-3; 8 bases are shared with TRBD2. J was trimmed by 2 bases and V by 5 bases; bases with no gene match: 12. CDR3 length equals 17 residues. Germline V CDR1 and CDR2: MGHDK, SYGVNS. The CDR3 here is CASSLGRVAGPTDTQYF. CDR3 DNA: TGTGCCAGCAGTTTGGGAAGGGTAGCGGGACCCACAGATACGCAGTATTTT.

Here the CDR3 DNA reads TGTGCCAGCCGACAGTTCCCCCGGGAGCTGTTTTTT. The encoded protein is CASRQFPRELFF. The chain combines TRBV2 with TRBJ2-2, with a tentative D call TRBD1 (5 bases). The CDR3 has 12 amino acids. Germline V gives CDR1 SNHLY, CDR2 FYNNEI. Trimming cost V 8 bases and J 9 bases, with 13 bases left between them.

This clone has just one count. V is TRBV9 and J is TRBJ2-7, with 14 bases matching TRBD2. Germline CDR1 SGDLS, CDR2 YYNGEE. This CDR3 has 16 residues. Unmatched junction bases numbered 2, after V lost 0 bases and J lost 3 bases. CDR3 sequence: CASSVAGTSGSYEQYF. CDR3 sequence (DNA): TGTGCCAGCAGCGTAGCGGGGACTAGCGGGAGCTACGAGCAGTACTTC.

The gene calls are TRBV19 and TRBJ2-7; 8 bases match TRBD1. Losses at the gene ends were 6 bases for V and 2 bases for J; bases not matched to a gene: 6. This CDR3 contains 14 residues. Per the germline V gene, CDR1 is LNHDA and CDR2 is SQIVND (reference sequence). The CDR3 bases are TGTGCCAGTAGCCCCGGCAGGGGGCCCTACGAGCAGTACTTC. This translates into CASSPGRGPYEQYF.

The J gene is TRBJ1-4, the V gene TRBV28; no definite D call. The CDR3 is made up of 14 amino acids. V lost 6 bases and J 0 bases, leaving 8 bases between the germline ends. Germline lookup yields CDR1 MDHEN and CDR2 SYDVKM. The DNA of the CDR3 is TGTGCCAGCAGCTGGAGGTCAACTAATGAAAAACTGTTTTTT. Translated, it gives CASSWRSTNEKLFF. Filled out from reference TRBV28 and TRBJ1-4, the complete variable domain reads DVKVTQSSRYLVKRTGEKVFLECVQDMDHENMFWYRQDPGLGLRLIYFSYDVKMKEKGDIPEGYSVSREKKERFSLILESASTNQTSMYLCASSWRSTNEKLFFGSGTQLSVL.

The chain recombines TRBV5-5 with TRBJ2-7; TRBD1 matches at 8 bases. The V gene's germline CDR1 is SGHKS and CDR2 YYEKEE (reference sequence). The CDR3 covers 15 residues. Trimming removed 2 bases from V and 2 bases from J; junction bases left unmatched: 6. CDR3 nucleotide sequence: TGTGCCAGCAGCTTCCCCGGGACAGGTCCCTACGAGCAGTACTTC. Amino acid sequence: CASSFPGTGPYEQYF.

This rearrangement joins TRBV5-1 to TRBJ1-1; D perhaps matches TRBD1 (6 bases). CDR3 length: 12 residues. Germline lookup yields CDR1 SGHRS and CDR2 YFSETQ. Trimming left V 0 bases short and J 14 bases short, with 14 bases between. The CDR3: CASSLVGAIGFF. CDR3 sequence (DNA): TGCGCCAGCAGCTTGGTGGGGGCGATCGGCTTCTTT.

The chain joins TRBV6-1 to TRBJ1-3, with TRBD1 as a possible D gene (5 bases). This CDR3 contains 14 residues. Between the trimmed V and J ends, which lost 7 bases and 0 bases, there was a span of 10 bases. CDR1 MNHNS and CDR2 SASEGT come from the germline V gene. CDR3 residues: CASTRRGSGNTIYF. The CDR3 bases are TGTGCCAGCACCCGAAGGGGCTCTGGAAACACCATATATTTT.

Sample share makes this clone medium-sized. This CDR3 is also generated by other DNA sequences in the sample. This chain links TRBV2 with TRBJ1-3; D not certain. Germline CDR1 and CDR2: SNHLY and FYNNEI. This CDR3 contains 12 residues. V was cut by 9 bases and J by 0 bases, with 6 bases left in between. The DNA of the CDR3 is TGTGCCAGAAAGAGCTCTGGAAACACCATATATTTT. It is translated as CARKSSGNTIYF. Full variable domain (outside the CDR3, taken from reference TRBV2 and TRBJ1-3): EPEVTQTPSHQVTQMGQEVILRCVPISNHLYFYWYRQILGQKVEFLVSFYNNEISEKSEIFDDQFSVERPDGSNFTLKIRSTKLEDSAMYFCARKSSGNTIYFGEGSWLTVV.

The rearrangement joins TRBV30 to TRBJ2-7; 7 bases are shared with TRBD1. CDR3 length: 15 residues. V was clipped by 3 bases and J by 0 bases; unmatched bases: 8. Germline values: CDR1 GTSNPN, CDR2 SVGIG (reference sequence). The CDR3 nucleotides read TGTGCCTGGAGGAAACAGGGGTTTTTCTCCTACGAGCAGTACTTC. Translating it yields CAWRKQGFFSYEQYF.

The chain uses TRBV6-5 and TRBJ1-1; the D gene is possibly TRBD1 (6 bases). CDR1 and CDR2 (germline): MNHEY, SVGAGI. Trimming shortened V by 0 bases and J by 2 bases, and 13 bases separated the two germline ends. CDR3 size: 16 residues. DNA for the CDR3: TGTGCCAGCAGTTACTCGGGGCAGGGGTTTAACACTGAAGCTTTCTTT. It encodes CASSYSGQGFNTEAFF.

The rearrangement joins TRBV2 to TRBJ2-7; 7 nucleotides align to TRBD1. This CDR3 comprises 16 residues. Losses at the gene ends were 4 bases for V and 1 base for J; bases not matched to a gene: 10. CDR1 and CDR2 (germline): SNHLY, FYNNEI. The CDR3 DNA follows: TGTGCCAGCAGTGCCAACCGACAGGGTAGATCCTACGAGCAGTACTTC. This codes for CASSANRQGRSYEQYF.

V gene TRBV7-6 combines with J gene TRBJ2-1; TRBD2 matches at 14 bases. The CDR3 is 20 amino acids. After removal of 2 bases from V and 0 bases from J, the junction contained 9 bases not matched to a gene. Germline V gene sequence: CDR1 SGHVS, CDR2 FNYEAQ. The CDR3 DNA reads as TGTGCCAGCAGCTTAAGAGGACTAGCGGGAGGTATTAGCTCCTACAATGAGCAGTTCTTC. It translates to CASSLRGLAGGISSYNEQFF.